A single sample gave rise to the 9 T cell receptor beta chains below, sequenced in a study of blood T cell repertoires in COVID-19. TCRdb's table, derived via immunoSEQ multiplex PCR, lists solely in-frame clones and lacks some. The sample yields around 140,000 clones, around 87% seen once. The specimen sequenced was PBMCs or T cells enriched from blood (not recorded which). These receptors were obtained from a middle-aged woman who had been exposed to COVID-19.

V gene TRBV3-1 (or the pseudogene TRBV3-2) combines with J gene TRBJ1-3; D ambiguous. CDR1 and CDR2 (germline): LGHDT, YNNKEL (reference sequence). The ends were cut back, 2 bases at V and 0 bases at J, with 14 bases in the middle. This CDR3 is 17 amino acids long. Here the CDR3 reads CASSQRFMASSGNTIYF. The CDR3 bases are TGTGCCAGCAGCCAACGGTTTATGGCTAGCTCTGGAAACACCATATATTTT.

A few counts support this clone. CDR3: CASSQPQGLEAFF. In nucleotides, the CDR3 is TGCGCCAGCAGCCAACCCCAGGGGCTTGAAGCTTTCTTT. This chain uses TRBV4-1 with TRBJ1-1, with D possibly being TRBD1 (6 bases). Germline CDR1 MGHRA, CDR2 YSYEKL. V lost 2 bases and J lost 7, with 11 bases in between. The CDR3 contains 13 residues.

The rearrangement joins TRBV7-6 to TRBJ1-1; the D gene is possibly TRBD1 (5 bases). The CDR3 is made up of 15 amino acids. V was pared by 5 bases and J by 3 bases, with 16 bases between. CDR1 and CDR2 from the germline V gene are SGHVS and FNYEAQ. This chain's CDR3 is CASSLDSSKDTEAFF. CDR3 sequence (DNA): TGTGCCAGCAGCCTTGACAGCAGCAAGGACACTGAAGCTTTCTTT.

The J gene is TRBJ2-3, the V gene TRBV5-1, with 7 bases matching TRBD2. Germline CDR1 SGHRS, CDR2 YFSETQ. Trimming took 0 bases from V and 1 from J; bases not matched to a gene: 5. This CDR3 is 16 amino acids long. The CDR3 loop reads CASSLVQGGGTDTQYF. The CDR3 coding sequence is TGCGCCAGCAGCTTGGTTCAGGGAGGGGGCACAGATACGCAGTATTTT.

CDR3 in amino acids: CASSISGSSRSPLHF. CDR3 sequence (DNA): TGTGCCAGTAGTATAAGCGGGTCATCAAGATCACCCCTCCACTTT. The V gene is TRBV19, the J gene TRBJ1-6; D is undetermined. CDR1 and CDR2 from the germline V gene are LNHDA and SQIVND (reference sequence). The CDR3 covers 15 residues. Trimming took off 2 bases at V and 10 bases at J, with 15 bases between the two ends.

Only one count was recorded for this clone. The chain is built from TRBV4-3 and TRBJ2-7; 8 bases map to TRBD2. CDR1 and CDR2 (germline): LGHNA, YSLEER. The CDR3 totals 14 residues. J was trimmed by 5 bases and V by 5 bases; bases with no gene match: 8. The CDR3 is CASSERGLGNEQYF. Here the CDR3 DNA reads TGCGCCAGCAGCGAACGGGGACTAGGAAACGAGCAGTACTTC.

The table lists this clone with a few counts. The genes are TRBV5-8 and TRBJ1-1; D is uncertain. This CDR3 has 15 amino acids. V was trimmed by 2 bases and J by 4 bases, leaving 15 bases between them. Germline CDR1 and CDR2: SGHTS and YDEGEE. In DNA form, the CDR3 reads TGTGCCAGCAGCTTTTTTAGGGCGGGAGGCACTGAAGCTTTCTTT. Amino acids: CASSFFRAGGTEAFF.

The chain combines TRBV10-1 with TRBJ1-3; no clear D. The germline V gene encodes CDR1 WNHNN and CDR2 SYGVQD (reference sequence). This CDR3 is built from 17 residues. The V and J ends lost 0 bases and 4 bases respectively, with 16 bases between them. The CDR3 DNA follows: TGCGCCAGCAGTGAGTCGGCGGGAAGAAGTTCCGGAAACACCATATATTTT. Its protein product is CASSESAGRSSGNTIYF.

This clone turned up a few times. V gene TRBV29-1 combines with J gene TRBJ2-7; perhaps TRBD1 as D (5 bases). Trimming removed 6 bases from V and 3 bases from J, with 6 bases in between. The CDR3 has 10 amino acids. The germline gives CDR1 SQVTM, CDR2 ANQGSEA. The CDR3 DNA follows: TGCAGCGTAGGGGACTACGAGCAGTACTTC. Protein: CSVGDYEQYF.